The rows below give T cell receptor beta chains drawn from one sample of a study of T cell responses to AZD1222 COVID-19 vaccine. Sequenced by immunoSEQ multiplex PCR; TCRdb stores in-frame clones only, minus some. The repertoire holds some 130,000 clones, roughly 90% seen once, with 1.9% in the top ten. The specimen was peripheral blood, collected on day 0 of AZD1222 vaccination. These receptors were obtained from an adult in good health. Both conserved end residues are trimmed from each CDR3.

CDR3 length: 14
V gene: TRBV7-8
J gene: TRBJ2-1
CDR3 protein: ASTIPLAGVDNEQF

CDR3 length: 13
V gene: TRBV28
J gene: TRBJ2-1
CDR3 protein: ASSLAPLLANEQF

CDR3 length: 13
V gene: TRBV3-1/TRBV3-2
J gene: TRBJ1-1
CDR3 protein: ASSQKTGVGTEAF

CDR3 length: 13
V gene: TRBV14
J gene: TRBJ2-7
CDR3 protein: ASSLQTGYEYEQY

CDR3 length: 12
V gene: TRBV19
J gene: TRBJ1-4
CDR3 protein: ASSTRGGREKLF

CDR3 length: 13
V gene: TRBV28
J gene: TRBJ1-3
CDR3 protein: ASSLSGVGVNTIY

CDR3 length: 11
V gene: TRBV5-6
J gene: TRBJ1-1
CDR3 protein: ASSLSSGAEAF

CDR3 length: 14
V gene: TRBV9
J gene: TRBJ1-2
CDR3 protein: ASSLGQGPTNYGYT

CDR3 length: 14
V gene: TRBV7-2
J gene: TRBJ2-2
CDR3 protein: ASSLMGSRDTGELF

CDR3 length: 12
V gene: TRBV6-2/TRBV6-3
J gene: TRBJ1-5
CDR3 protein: ASSDPGGNQPQH

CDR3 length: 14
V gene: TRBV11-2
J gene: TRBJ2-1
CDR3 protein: ASSLIPSGGAGEQF

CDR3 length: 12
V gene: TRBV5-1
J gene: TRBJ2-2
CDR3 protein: ASSPTGGPGELF

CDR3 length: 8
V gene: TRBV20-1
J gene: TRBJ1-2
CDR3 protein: SARWTGYT

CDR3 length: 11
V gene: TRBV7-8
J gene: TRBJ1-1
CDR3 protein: ASSHGPNTEAF

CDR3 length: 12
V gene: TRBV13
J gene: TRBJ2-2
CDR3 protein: ASTPIGATGELF

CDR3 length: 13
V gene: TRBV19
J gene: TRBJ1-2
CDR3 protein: ASRTILQDGWSYT

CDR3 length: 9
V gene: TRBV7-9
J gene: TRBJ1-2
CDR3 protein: ASSLEVGYT

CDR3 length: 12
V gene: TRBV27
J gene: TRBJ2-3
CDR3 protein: ASSFGGGLLEQY

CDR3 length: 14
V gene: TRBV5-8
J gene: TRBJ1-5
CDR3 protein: ASSSFGQNSNQPQH

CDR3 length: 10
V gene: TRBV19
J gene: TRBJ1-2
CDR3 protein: ASSTTGRGYT

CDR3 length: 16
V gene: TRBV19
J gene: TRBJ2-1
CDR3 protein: ASTTVLAGGPGRNEQF

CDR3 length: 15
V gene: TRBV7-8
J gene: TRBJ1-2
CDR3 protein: ASSSPWGALASYGYT

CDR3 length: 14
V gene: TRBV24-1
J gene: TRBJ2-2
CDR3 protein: ATSDTSGVVTGELF

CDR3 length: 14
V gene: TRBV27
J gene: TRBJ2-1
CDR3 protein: ASSPLAGSSYNEQF

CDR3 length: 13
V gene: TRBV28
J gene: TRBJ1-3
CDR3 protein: ASTPDRSSGNTIY